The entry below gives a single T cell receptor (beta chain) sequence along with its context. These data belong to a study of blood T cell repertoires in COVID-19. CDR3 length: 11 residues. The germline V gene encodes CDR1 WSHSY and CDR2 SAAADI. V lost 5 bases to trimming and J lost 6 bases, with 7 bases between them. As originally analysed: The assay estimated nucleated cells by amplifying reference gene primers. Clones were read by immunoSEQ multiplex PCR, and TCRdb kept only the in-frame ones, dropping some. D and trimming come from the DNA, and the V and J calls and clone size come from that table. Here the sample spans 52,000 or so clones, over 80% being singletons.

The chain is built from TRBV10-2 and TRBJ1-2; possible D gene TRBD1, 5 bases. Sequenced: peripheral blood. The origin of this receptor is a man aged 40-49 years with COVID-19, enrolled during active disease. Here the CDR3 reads CASSPGDGYTF. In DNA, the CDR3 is TGCGCCAGCAGTCCGGGGGATGGCTACACCTTC.